This entry lists 13 T cell receptor beta chains sequenced from one sample in a study of blood T cell repertoires in COVID-19. Some clones are missing from TCRdb's copy, which holds only in-frame ones; the method was immunoSEQ multiplex PCR. The sample shows over 100,000 clones, 70% to 90% of them seen only once. Source material: peripheral blood. The source is a man aged 45 to 65 with acute or convalescent COVID-19.

The chain recombines TRBV27 with TRBJ1-2; D not resolved. Trimming took 6 bases from V and 2 from J, leaving 10 bases between them. Germline-derived CDR1 and CDR2 are MNHEY and SMNVEV (reference sequence). CDR3 length: 13 amino acids. The chain's CDR3 is CASRGSGNYGYTF. The DNA for the CDR3 is TGTGCCAGCAGGGGCTCAGGAAACTATGGCTACACCTTC.

This sequence joins TRBV18 and TRBJ2-2, with TRBD1 identical over 8 bases. Germline CDR1 reads KGHSH; CDR2 reads LQKENI. The CDR3 covers 17 residues. V lost 6 bases to trimming and J lost 0 bases; unmatched junction nucleotides: 9. The DNA of the CDR3 is TGTGCCAGCTCGTCTAGACCGGGACAGGCGAACACCGGGGAGCTGTTTTTT. This encodes CASSSRPGQANTGELFF. Full variable domain (rest looked up from reference TRBV18 and TRBJ2-2): NAGVMQNPRHLVRRRGQEARLRCSPMKGHSHVYWYRQLPEEGLKFMVYLQKENIIDESGMPKERFSAEFPKEGPSILRIQQVVRGDSAAYFCASSSRPGQANTGELFFGEGSRLTVL.

This chain links TRBV19 with TRBJ1-2, with TRBD1 identical over 7 bases. Germline trimming cut 3 bases from V and 5 bases from J; bases unmatched to any gene: 6. The CDR3 extends over 14 amino acids. From germline, CDR1 is LNHDA and CDR2 SQIVND (reference sequence). Written as DNA, the CDR3 is TGTGCCAGTAGTATTGAGGGACAGTATTATGGCTACACCTTC. It is translated as CASSIEGQYYGYTF.

Only one count was recorded for this clone. The CDR3 DNA reads TGCGCCAGCAGCACCCAGACAATGAACACTGAAGCTTTCTTT. It is translated as CASSTQTMNTEAFF. The V call is TRBV5-1, the J call TRBJ1-1; D is ambiguous. Germline CDR1 is SGHRS and CDR2 is YFSETQ. Trimming pared 4 bases from V and 0 bases from J, leaving 10 bases between. There are 14 residues in the CDR3.

The chain joins TRBV5-1 to TRBJ2-5; TRBD1 matches at 8 bases. The CDR3 is 16 residues long. J was trimmed by 4 bases and V by 0 bases; bases with no gene match: 8. CDR1 is SGHRS, CDR2 YFSETQ, per germline. Here the CDR3 DNA reads TGCGCCAGCAGCTTGGAGCCGTCAGGGGGCGTAGAGACCCAGTACTTC. This encodes CASSLEPSGGVETQYF.

The V call is TRBV10-3, the J call TRBJ1-1, with D tentatively TRBD1 (6 bases). With 2 bases removed from V and 5 bases from J, the gap between germline ends came to 12 bases. The CDR3 is 14 amino acids. Germline values: CDR1 ENHRY, CDR2 SYGVKD. CDR3 residues: CAISEKTGVTEAFF. CDR3 nucleotide sequence: TGTGCCATCAGTGAGAAGACAGGAGTAACTGAAGCTTTCTTT.

The chain is built from TRBV29-1 and TRBJ1-1; D unresolved. The germline V gene has CDR1 SQVTM and CDR2 ANQGSEA. This CDR3 is built from 10 residues. The CDR3 protein is CGSMNTEAFF. DNA of the CDR3: TGCGGCAGTATGAACACTGAAGCTTTCTTT.

The chain couples TRBV4-1 to TRBJ1-2, with D unclear. Trimming removed 2 bases from V and 5 bases from J, with 24 bases in between. The CDR3 runs to 18 residues. CDR1 MGHRA and CDR2 YSYEKL come from the germline V gene. CDR3 region: CASSQNLGGGGSLYGYTF. The CDR3 DNA reads as TGCGCCAGCAGCCAAAACCTCGGAGGAGGAGGGTCGCTTTATGGCTACACCTTC.

V usage is TRBV7-3 and J usage is TRBJ1-1; D is perhaps TRBD1 (5 bases). Germline CDR1 and CDR2: SGHTA and FQGTGA. V lost 5 bases to trimming and J lost 4 bases, with 14 bases between them. The CDR3 extends over 14 amino acids. The CDR3 here is CASSPIGGGTEAFF. The CDR3 bases are TGTGCCAGCAGCCCAATCGGGGGGGGCACTGAAGCTTTCTTT. The variable domain in full, completed from reference TRBV7-3 and TRBJ1-1, reads GAGVSQTPSNKVTEKGKYVELRCDPISGHTALYWYRQSLGQGPEFLIYFQGTGAADDSGLPNDRFFAVRPEGSVSTLKIQRTERGDSAVYLCASSPIGGGTEAFFGQGTRLTVV.

The rearrangement uses TRBV6-4 and TRBJ1-2; D gene unclear. CDR1 and CDR2 from the germline V gene are MRHNA and SNTAGT. The CDR3 consists of 14 residues. V lost 3 bases and J 8 bases, leaving 16 bases between the germline ends. The CDR3 bases are TGTGCCAGCAGTGAGAGTCAGGCTCGAGGGGGCTACACCTTC. This sequence encodes CASSESQARGGYTF.

This chain links TRBV7-6 with TRBJ2-2; TRBD1 agrees at 9 bases. CDR3 size: 21 residues. Germline V gene sequence: CDR1 SGHVS, CDR2 FNYEAQ. The trim removed 5 bases at V and 7 bases at J, leaving 26 bases unmatched. CDR3 residues: CASSPMGGGIWDREINGELFF. DNA for the CDR3: TGTGCCAGCAGCCCAATGGGGGGGGGAATATGGGACAGGGAGATTAACGGGGAGCTGTTTTTT.

The chain employs TRBV11-3 and TRBJ2-1, with TRBD2 matching over 13 bases. The CDR3 contains 18 residues. Unmatched junction bases numbered 7, after V lost 5 bases and J lost 0 bases. The V gene's germline CDR1 is SGHNT and CDR2 YENEEA. In nucleotides, the CDR3 is TGTGCCAGCAGCCTTCACAGGACTAGCGGGAGCTCCTACAATGAGCAGTTCTTC. It specifies CASSLHRTSGSSYNEQFF. Combining the CDR3 with reference TRBV11-3 and TRBJ2-1 gives the whole variable domain EAGVVQSPRYKIIEKKQPVAFWCNPISGHNTLYWYLQNLGQGPELLIRYENEEAVDDSQLPKDRFSAERLKGVDSTLKIQPAELGDSAVYLCASSLHRTSGSSYNEQFFGPGTRLTVL.

This rearrangement joins TRBV14 to TRBJ2-7; possible D gene TRBD2, 7 bases. Trimming stripped 4 bases from V and 1 base from J, with 14 bases between. CDR1 is SGHDN and CDR2 is FVKESK in the germline V gene. The CDR3 consists of 15 residues. CDR3: CASSPRGGRSYEQYF. DNA for the CDR3: TGTGCCAGCAGCCCGAGGGGGGGGCGATCCTACGAGCAGTACTTC.